This entry lists 27 T cell receptor beta chains sequenced from one sample in a study of graft-versus-host responses after intestinal transplantation. Clones were read by immunoSEQ multiplex PCR, and TCRdb kept only the in-frame ones, dropping some. Of about 110,000 clones listed, over 80% are singletons. Their antigens remain unidentified. The material was unstimulated CD4+ T cells sorted from spleen or lymph node cells, obtained before transplant. Receptors originate from a human donor who was the organ donor for an intestinal transplant.

This CDR3 is CASSQADSLYNEQFF. CDR3 bases: TGTGCCAGCAGTCAAGCGGACAGCCTATACAATGAGCAGTTCTTC. The chain couples TRBV11-3 to TRBJ2-1; D possibly corresponds to TRBD1 (6 bases). The CDR3 has 15 residues. V was clipped by 6 bases and J by 4 bases, with 16 bases between them. Germline CDR1 and CDR2: SGHNT and YENEEA.

V is TRBV30 and J is TRBJ2-7; 9 bases fit TRBD2. The junction had 3 bases not matched to a gene; V was cut back by 3 bases and J by 0 bases. Germline V gene lookup returns CDR1 GTSNPN and CDR2 SVGIG (reference sequence). This CDR3 is built from 14 residues. In DNA form, the CDR3 reads TGTGCCTGGAGAGGACTAGCGAGCTCCTACGAGCAGTACTTC. Its protein is CAWRGLASSYEQYF.

The chain combines TRBV5-6 with TRBJ1-1, with D hard to call. The CDR3 is 15 residues long. Deletions cut 1 base from V and 4 bases from J, with 14 bases between. Per germline, CDR1 SGHDT and CDR2 YYEEEE. The CDR3 sequence: CASSLIARSGTEAFF. CDR3 in DNA: TGTGCCAGCAGCTTGATCGCACGGAGCGGCACTGAAGCTTTCTTT.

This clone is a singleton in its sample. The chain employs TRBV7-2 and TRBJ2-3, with 10 bases fitting TRBD2. Germline V gene data show CDR1 as SGHTA and CDR2 as FQGNSA. The CDR3 runs to 16 residues. V was pared by 3 bases and J by 1 base, with 4 bases of the junction left unmatched. CDR3 in DNA: TGTGCCAGCAGCTTTGGGGGGACTAGCGGCACAGATACGCAGTATTTT. Translation gives CASSFGGTSGTDTQYF.

V is TRBV7-3 and J is TRBJ1-1; perhaps TRBD1 as D (6 bases). This CDR3 has 14 amino acids. V dropped 7 bases and J dropped 1 base, with 13 bases sitting between them. Germline V gene sequence: CDR1 SGHTA, CDR2 FQGTGA. The CDR3 spells CASIKDSWNTEAFF. CDR3 DNA sequence: TGTGCCAGCATCAAGGACAGCTGGAACACTGAAGCTTTCTTT. Drawing the rest from reference TRBV7-3 and TRBJ1-1, the complete variable domain is GAGVSQTPSNKVTEKGKYVELRCDPISGHTALYWYRQSLGQGPEFLIYFQGTGAADDSGLPNDRFFAVRPEGSVSTLKIQRTERGDSAVYLCASIKDSWNTEAFFGQGTRLTVV.

The V call is TRBV27, the J call TRBJ1-1, with 7 bases aligning to TRBD1. Trimming removed 5 bases from V and 0 bases from J; junction bases left unmatched: 6. Germline assignment: CDR1 MNHEY and CDR2 SMNVEV (reference sequence). The CDR3 has 15 amino acids. CDR3 nucleotide sequence: TGTGCCAGCAGTCCGGACAGGAAGTTGAACACTGAAGCTTTCTTT. This gives the protein CASSPDRKLNTEAFF.

The rearrangement links TRBV30 to TRBJ2-5; D is perhaps TRBD1 (6 bases). V was clipped by 0 bases and J by 5 bases, with 19 bases between them. Germline CDR1 and CDR2: GTSNPN and SVGIG (reference sequence). The CDR3 spans 16 residues. CDR3 sequence reads: CAWSVWPGAPGETQYF. CDR3 DNA sequence: TGTGCCTGGAGTGTATGGCCAGGGGCGCCGGGGGAGACCCAGTACTTC.

This chain connects TRBV30 to TRBJ1-2, with D possibly TRBD1 on 5 matching bases. Germline V gene sequence: CDR1 GTSNPN, CDR2 SVGIG (reference sequence). V lost 3 bases and J 2 bases, leaving 10 bases between the germline ends. CDR3 length equals 13 residues. CDR3 nucleotide sequence: TGTGCCTGGAGGACAGCAAAAAACTATGGCTACACCTTC. Translated: CAWRTAKNYGYTF.

The chain carries TRBV7-2 and TRBJ2-7; D is unresolved. Per the germline V gene, CDR1 is SGHTA and CDR2 is FQGNSA. The CDR3 spans 11 residues. V was shortened by 8 bases and J by 3 bases, with 8 bases between the two germline ends. DNA for the CDR3: TGTGCCAGCGGCACCAACTACGAGCAGTACTTC. Protein product: CASGTNYEQYF.

For this clone: Other nucleotide sequences in the sample specify the same CDR3. V gene TRBV10-3 combines with J gene TRBJ1-5; D is possibly TRBD1 (5 bases). Trimming left V 4 bases short and J 1 base short, with 5 bases between. Germline V gene sequence: CDR1 ENHRY, CDR2 SYGVKD. This CDR3 comprises 13 residues. CDR3 loop: CAISGDSNQPQHF. The CDR3 nucleotides are TGTGCCATCAGTGGGGACAGCAATCAGCCCCAGCATTTT.

A remark on this clone: The sample has other DNA sequences that encode this CDR3 too. The rearrangement joins TRBV6-4 to TRBJ2-2; 8 bases are shared with TRBD2. V lost 6 bases and J lost 4; bases outside the gene matches: 19. Germline CDR1 MRHNA, CDR2 SNTAGT. The CDR3 has 19 residues. The CDR3: CASRISGTSGGAITGELFF. The CDR3 region has the DNA TGTGCCAGCAGGATATCCGGGACTAGTGGGGGGGCCATCACCGGGGAGCTGTTTTTT.

The genes are TRBV7-2 and TRBJ1-3; D is undetermined. This CDR3 is 14 amino acids long. With 2 bases removed from V and 0 bases from J, the gap between germline ends came to 5 bases. In germline, CDR1 is SGHTA, CDR2 FQGNSA. CDR3 DNA: TGTGCCAGCAGCTTACAGAGCTCTGGAAACACCATATATTTT. Its translation: CASSLQSSGNTIYF.

J is TRBJ1-1 and V is TRBV5-1, with D uncertain. Germline-derived CDR1 and CDR2 are SGHRS and YFSETQ. The CDR3 is 13 amino acids. The V end was cut by 0 bases, the J end by 1 base, with 4 bases between. CDR3 nucleotide sequence: TGCGCCAGCAGCTTGGGTCCGAACACTGAAGCTTTCTTT. This gives the protein CASSLGPNTEAFF.

V usage is TRBV5-6 and J usage is TRBJ1-4; D is ambiguous. V lost 1 base to trimming and J lost 2 bases, with 12 bases between them. Germline CDR1 and CDR2: SGHDT and YYEEEE. CDR3 length equals 16 residues. Written as DNA, the CDR3 is TGTGCCAGCAGCTTGTTGAGTCCGCTGACTAATGAAAAACTGTTTTTT. Encoded protein: CASSLLSPLTNEKLFF.

The V gene is TRBV28, the J gene TRBJ2-1, with 8 bases that match TRBD1. The CDR3 loop spans 18 amino acids. The V segment lost 1 base and the J segment 1 base; nucleotides outside the gene matches: 9. CDR1 MDHEN and CDR2 SYDVKM come from the germline V gene. DNA of the CDR3: TGTGCCAGCAGTTTATCGGCAGGGGGCAGTCGGTCCTACAATGAGCAGTTCTTC. This sequence encodes CASSLSAGGSRSYNEQFF.

This clone has a single count. This chain connects TRBV15 to TRBJ2-3; a possible D gene is TRBD2 (6 bases). Trimming cost V 0 bases and J 1 base, with 8 bases left between them. The CDR3 is made up of 15 amino acids. Germline CDR1 is LNHNV and CDR2 is YYDKDF (reference sequence). The CDR3 sequence: CATSREGGGTDTQYF. As DNA, the CDR3 is TGTGCCACCAGCAGAGAGGGCGGGGGCACAGATACGCAGTATTTT.

V is TRBV5-5 and J is TRBJ1-3; possibly TRBD1 for D (6 bases). Germline CDR1 SGHKS, CDR2 YYEKEE (reference sequence). The CDR3 runs to 17 residues. V was clipped by 2 bases and J by 3 bases, with 18 bases between them. CDR3: CASSFGGQSVYGNTIYF. CDR3 bases: TGTGCCAGCAGCTTCGGGGGACAATCTGTATATGGAAACACCATATATTTT.

This clone showed up just once. This sequence joins TRBV5-5 and TRBJ2-5, with 9 bases matching TRBD2. The CDR3 loop spans 16 amino acids. With 0 bases clipped from V and 4 bases from J, the junction kept 7 bases outside the gene matches. Germline V gene sequence: CDR1 SGHKS, CDR2 YYEKEE (reference sequence). CDR3: CASSLALRTSVETQYF. CDR3 nucleotide sequence: TGTGCCAGCAGCTTGGCCTTAAGGACTAGCGTAGAGACCCAGTACTTC.

The rearrangement uses TRBV2 and TRBJ1-3, with 9 bases identical to TRBD1. Germline lookup yields CDR1 SNHLY and CDR2 FYNNEI. The trim removed 4 bases at V and 0 bases at J, leaving 1 base unmatched. This CDR3 spans 15 amino acids. CDR3 sequence reads: CASSGQGGSGNTIYF. In DNA, the CDR3 is TGTGCCAGCAGTGGACAGGGGGGCTCTGGAAACACCATATATTTT.

The V and J genes are TRBV5-5 and TRBJ2-7; 10 bases map to TRBD2. Trimming took 9 bases from V and 4 from J; bases not matched to a gene: 13. CDR1 and CDR2 (germline): SGHKS, YYEKEE (reference sequence). CDR3 size: 15 residues. CDR3 region: CATKAGGGTVYEQYF. The CDR3 region has the DNA TGTGCCACCAAAGCGGGAGGGGGAACTGTGTACGAGCAGTACTTC. Filled out from reference TRBV5-5 and TRBJ2-7, the complete variable domain reads DAGVTQSPTHLIKTRGQQVTLRCSPISGHKSVSWYQQVLGQGPQFIFQYYEKEERGRGNFPDRFSARQFPNYSSELNVNALLLGDSALYLCATKAGGGTVYEQYFGPGTRLTVT.

The chain combines TRBV2 with TRBJ1-1; D is uncertain. Trimming shortened V by 5 bases and J by 4 bases, and 11 bases separated the two germline ends. The CDR3 contains 13 residues. Germline V gene data show CDR1 as SNHLY and CDR2 as FYNNEI. The CDR3 here is CASSSEWGTEAFF. DNA for the CDR3: TGTGCCAGCAGTTCAGAGTGGGGCACTGAAGCTTTCTTT.

Concerning this clone: One end of the junction varies from germline; a read error may be responsible. The same CDR3 can be traced to other DNA sequences in this sample. The V gene is TRBV18, the J gene TRBJ1-4; the match to TRBD1 covers 9 bases. The CDR3 is 14 amino acids. Germline V gene lookup returns CDR1 KGHSH and CDR2 LQKENI. The CDR3: CASSPGQGNGKLFF. The CDR3 DNA is TGTGCCAGCTCACCTGGACAGGGGAATGGAAAACTGTTTTTT.

The rearrangement joins TRBV5-1 to TRBJ2-3; 14 bases agree with TRBD2. Trimming at V came to 4 bases and at J to 6 bases, leaving 13 bases not matched to a gene. Germline CDR1 reads SGHRS; CDR2 reads YFSETQ. The CDR3 loop spans 18 amino acids. The CDR3 nucleotides are TGCGCCAGCAGCCCCGGGACTAGCGGGGGCTACCCGCCCGATACGCAGTATTTT. This translates into CASSPGTSGGYPPDTQYF.

This clone was detected once. The chain employs TRBV4-2 and TRBJ2-3; TRBD2 matches 15 bases. The CDR3 loop spans 20 amino acids. Germline CDR1 LGHNA, CDR2 YNFKEQ. V was clipped by 4 bases and J by 3 bases; unmatched bases: 14. The CDR3 reads CASSPNTRTSGRGVTDTQYF. As DNA, the CDR3 is TGTGCCAGCAGCCCCAATACACGGACTAGCGGGAGGGGAGTAACAGATACGCAGTATTTT.

The rearrangement joins TRBV9 to TRBJ2-1; D uncertain. This CDR3 is built from 16 residues. Germline loops: CDR1 SGDLS, CDR2 YYNGEE. V lost 0 bases, J lost 0 bases, and 10 bases lay in between. The CDR3 reads CASSVVFTNSYNEQFF. In DNA form, the CDR3 reads TGTGCCAGCAGCGTAGTGTTCACTAACTCCTACAATGAGCAGTTCTTC.

The V call is TRBV5-1, the J call TRBJ2-7; 9 nucleotides align to TRBD2. Germline CDR1 SGHRS, CDR2 YFSETQ. The CDR3 sequence is 15 residues long. V dropped 1 base and J dropped 3; count of bases not matched to a gene: 5. The CDR3 here is CASSLMAGGDYEQYF. The CDR3 nucleotides read TGCGCCAGCAGCTTGATGGCGGGAGGGGACTACGAGCAGTACTTC.

Note on this clone: It is likely a read error, because the conserved phenylalanine at the end of the CDR3 is missing. The chain joins TRBV7-2 to TRBJ1-6; 10 bases match TRBD1. This CDR3 is built from 16 residues. V shed 1 base and J 3 bases; nucleotides not matched to a gene: 0. The germline V gene has CDR1 SGHTA and CDR2 FQGNSA. The CDR3 sequence: CASSLGTGGYNSPLHL. CDR3 DNA sequence: TGTGCCAGCAGCTTAGGGACAGGGGGCTATAATTCACCCCTCCACCTT.